This T cell receptor (beta chain) was found in a study of cytomegalovirus exposure and HLA in healthy donors. Healthy people donating bone marrow made up the donors. PCR primers comprised 60 Vbeta and 13 Jbeta primers. Methods used by the authors: Roughly 11 million of the approximately 80 million unique TCR beta chains counted in a later analysis were shared. Assay: immunoSEQ multiplex PCR; the TCRdb copy retains only in-frame clones and omits some. V, J and clone size are taken as reported in that table, and D and trimming were inferred from the DNA itself. The sample lists about 130,000 clones; 10% to 13% were seen once. The V and J ends lost 6 bases and 6 bases respectively, with 11 bases between them. This CDR3 is 12 amino acids long. Germline CDR1 SQVTM, CDR2 ANQGSEA.

The clonotype was recovered from a woman under 30 in good health and CMV-seropositive. The rearrangement joins TRBV29-1 to TRBJ1-4, with a weak D call TRBD1 (6 bases). Sequencing used PBMCs. Written as DNA, the CDR3 is TGCAGCGTCGGCAACAGGGATGAAAAACTGTTTTTT. Translating it yields CSVGNRDEKLFF.